This entry concerns a single T cell receptor beta chain. The sample originates from a study of blood T cell repertoires in COVID-19. The wider study: T cells, B-cell-depleted T cells, or PBMCs provided the cDNA or gDNA that served as material.

The protocol was immunoSEQ multiplex PCR, while the TCRdb copy is restricted to in-frame clones and leaves out a portion. This table holds about 350,000 clones, about 88% found once. Categorization into cohorts depended on clinical history that participants reported. The receptor comes from a woman under 40 who had recovered from COVID-19. What was sequenced was PBMCs or T cells enriched from blood (not recorded which).

The chain's CDR3 is CASSQDRLTYGYTF. For the CDR3, the DNA is TGTGCCAGCAGCCAAGACAGATTAACCTATGGCTACACCTTC. The chain has TRBV14 and TRBJ1-2; D call uncertain. This CDR3 comprises 14 residues. The V end lost 0 bases, the J end lost 4 bases, and 9 bases lay between the germline ends. Germline V gene lookup returns CDR1 SGHDN and CDR2 FVKESK.